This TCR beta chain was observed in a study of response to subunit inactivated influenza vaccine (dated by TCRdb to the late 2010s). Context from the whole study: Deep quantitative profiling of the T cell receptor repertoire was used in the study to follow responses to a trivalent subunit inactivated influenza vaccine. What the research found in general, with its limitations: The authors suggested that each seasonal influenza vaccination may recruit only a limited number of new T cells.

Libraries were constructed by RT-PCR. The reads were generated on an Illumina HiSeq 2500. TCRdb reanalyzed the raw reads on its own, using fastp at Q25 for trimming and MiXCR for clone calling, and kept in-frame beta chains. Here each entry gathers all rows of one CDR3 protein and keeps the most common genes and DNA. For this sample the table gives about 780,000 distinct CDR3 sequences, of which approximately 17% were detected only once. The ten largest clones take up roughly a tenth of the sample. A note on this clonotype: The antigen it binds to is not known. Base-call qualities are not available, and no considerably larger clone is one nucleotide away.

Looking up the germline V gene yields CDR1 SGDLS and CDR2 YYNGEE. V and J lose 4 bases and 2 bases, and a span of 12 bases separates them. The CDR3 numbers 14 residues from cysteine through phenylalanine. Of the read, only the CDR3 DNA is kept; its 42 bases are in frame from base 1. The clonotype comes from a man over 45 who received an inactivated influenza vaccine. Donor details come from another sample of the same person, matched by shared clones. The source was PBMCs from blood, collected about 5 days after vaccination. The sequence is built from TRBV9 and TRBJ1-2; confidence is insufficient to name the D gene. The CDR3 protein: CASSTRTENYGYTF. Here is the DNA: TGTGCCAGCAGCACCCGGACTGAGAACTATGGCTACACCTTC.